Following are 2 T cell receptor beta chains from one sample sequenced in a study of cytomegalovirus exposure and HLA in healthy donors. Use of 60 Vbeta and 13 Jbeta primers characterized the PCR. Generated by immunoSEQ multiplex PCR, the TCRdb table keeps only in-frame clones and is missing some. The data hold more than 150,000 clones, with roughly 73% observed a single time. Specimen: PBMCs. The receptors here all came from a woman between 40 and 50 years old in good health and CMV-seropositive.

This clone was seen a handful of times. The chain combines TRBV18 with TRBJ1-4, with unresolved D. CDR1 is KGHSH and CDR2 is LQKENI in the germline V gene. V was cut by 6 bases and J by 0 bases, with 8 bases left in between. This CDR3 contains 14 residues. The CDR3: CASSLSSTNEKLFF. CDR3 DNA sequence: TGTGCCAGCTCGTTATCTTCAACTAATGAAAAACTGTTTTTT.

In DNA, the CDR3 is TGTGCCAGCAGTTTGTCAGGGTCTCATAATCAGCCCCAGCATTTT. Its protein product is CASSLSGSHNQPQHF. V is TRBV28 and J is TRBJ1-5; D might be TRBD1 (5 bases). V was shortened by 3 bases and J by 4 bases, with 13 bases between the two germline ends. The CDR3 totals 15 residues. Germline CDR1 reads MDHEN; CDR2 reads SYDVKM.